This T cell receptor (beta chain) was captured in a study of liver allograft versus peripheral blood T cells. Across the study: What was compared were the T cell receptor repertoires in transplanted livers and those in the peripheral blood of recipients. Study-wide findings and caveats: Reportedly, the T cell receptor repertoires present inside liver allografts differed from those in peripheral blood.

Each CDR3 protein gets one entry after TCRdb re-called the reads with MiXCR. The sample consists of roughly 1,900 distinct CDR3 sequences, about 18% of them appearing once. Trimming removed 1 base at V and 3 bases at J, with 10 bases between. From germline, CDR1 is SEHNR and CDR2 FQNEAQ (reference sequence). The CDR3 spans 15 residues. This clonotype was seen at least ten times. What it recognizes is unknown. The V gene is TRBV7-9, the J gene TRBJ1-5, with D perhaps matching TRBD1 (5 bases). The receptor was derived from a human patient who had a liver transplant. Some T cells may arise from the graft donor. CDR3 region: CASSLVGGANQPQHF. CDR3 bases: TGTGCCAGCAGCTTAGTAGGTGGGGCCAATCAGCCCCAGCATTTT.